The next 11 T cell receptor beta chains were all read from a single sample in a study of T cell responses to AZD1222 COVID-19 vaccine. The table came from immunoSEQ multiplex PCR; TCRdb's copy has only in-frame clones and leaves some out. The table includes tens of thousands of clones, approximately 90% detected once. Sequenced material: peripheral blood, taken on day 0 of AZD1222 vaccination. The source is an adult in good health.

The CDR3: CASSQFTGTNEKLFF. As DNA, the CDR3 is TGCGCCAGCAGCCAATTTACCGGGACGAATGAAAAACTGTTTTTT. The rearrangement uses TRBV4-1 and TRBJ1-4; TRBD1 is a possible D gene (5 bases). V lost 2 bases, J lost 5 bases, and 12 bases lay in between. Germline-derived CDR1 and CDR2 are MGHRA and YSYEKL. This CDR3 has 15 amino acids.

The chain joins TRBV6-1 to TRBJ1-2; 8 positions match TRBD1. Germline V gene sequence: CDR1 MNHNS, CDR2 SASEGT. The trim removed 1 base at V and 7 bases at J, leaving 11 bases unmatched. This CDR3 spans 16 amino acids. The CDR3 reads CASSEGAGGGSFGYTF. As DNA, the CDR3 is TGTGCCAGCAGTGAAGGGGCAGGGGGCGGTTCCTTTGGCTACACCTTC.

For the CDR3, the DNA is TGTGCCAGCAGTCTCAGAACCGGCGGTGGGGATGAGCAGTTCTTC. Translating it yields CASSLRTGGGDEQFF. The rearrangement uses TRBV2 and TRBJ2-1; no reliable D call. The ends were cut back, 5 bases at V and 8 bases at J, with 19 bases in the middle. Germline CDR1 is SNHLY and CDR2 is FYNNEI. There are 15 residues in the CDR3.

This chain joins TRBV5-1 and TRBJ2-7; the D is unclear. The CDR3 has 14 amino acids. V was cut by 0 bases and J by 2 bases, with 9 bases left in between. Germline V gene sequence: CDR1 SGHRS, CDR2 YFSETQ. The CDR3 region is CASSLDTGPYEQYF. The CDR3 coding sequence is TGCGCCAGCAGCTTGGACACGGGCCCCTACGAGCAGTACTTC.

The V and J genes are TRBV9 and TRBJ2-1; 15 bases are shared with TRBD2. The CDR3 sequence is 20 residues long. Trimming removed 1 base from V and 0 bases from J; junction bases left unmatched: 8. The V gene's germline CDR1 is SGDLS and CDR2 YYNGEE. DNA for the CDR3: TGTGCCAGCAGCGTAAGGGGACTAGCGGGGGGTACTAGCTCCTACAATGAGCAGTTCTTC. Protein sequence: CASSVRGLAGGTSSYNEQFF.

A single count supports this clone. V gene TRBV18 combines with J gene TRBJ2-1; 9 bases map to TRBD1. This CDR3 region has 15 residues. CDR1 is KGHSH, CDR2 LQKENI, per germline. V lost 4 bases to trimming and J lost 2 bases; unmatched junction nucleotides: 3. The CDR3 coding sequence is TGTGCCAGCTCACGAGACAGGGGGGCCTACAATGAGCAGTTCTTC. It encodes CASSRDRGAYNEQFF.

This rearrangement joins TRBV18 to TRBJ1-6; no reliable D call. From germline, CDR1 is KGHSH and CDR2 LQKENI. The CDR3 runs 13 residues. V was shortened by 0 bases and J by 5 bases, with 2 bases between the two germline ends. CDR3 loop: CASSPPHNSPLHF. CDR3 DNA: TGTGCCAGCTCACCACCCCATAATTCACCCCTCCACTTT.

The chain combines TRBV5-1 with TRBJ2-3; TRBD1 or TRBD2 may be the D gene (5 bases each). The CDR3 runs 14 residues. Looked up from germline, CDR1 is SGHRS and CDR2 is YFSETQ. With 5 bases removed from V and 6 bases from J, the gap between germline ends came to 16 bases. The CDR3 region is CASSPGTQGDTQYF. DNA of the CDR3: TGCGCCAGCAGTCCGGGGACCCAGGGCGATACGCAGTATTTT.

V usage is TRBV19 and J usage is TRBJ1-2, with D possibly being TRBD1 (5 bases). The CDR3 loop spans 16 amino acids. Trimming left V 4 bases short and J 2 bases short, with 17 bases between. The germline gives CDR1 LNHDA, CDR2 SQIVND (reference sequence). The CDR3 sequence: CASSTRGRSLNYGYTF. CDR3 DNA: TGTGCCAGTAGTACCCGGGGCCGCTCCCTCAACTATGGCTACACCTTC.

The genes are TRBV5-1 and TRBJ1-1; TRBD1 is a possible D gene (5 bases). CDR1 is SGHRS, CDR2 YFSETQ, per germline. V lost 4 bases and J 1 base, leaving 11 bases between the germline ends. The CDR3 is made up of 14 amino acids. CDR3 bases: TGCGCCAGCAGCCCGAGAGGGGAGAACACTGAAGCTTTCTTT. Translated: CASSPRGENTEAFF.

The chain carries TRBV7-2 and TRBJ2-5, with D perhaps matching TRBD1 or TRBD2 (5 bases each). Germline CDR1 and CDR2: SGHTA and FQGNSA. V was cut by 1 base and J by 4 bases, with 10 bases left in between. This CDR3 is 14 amino acids long. CDR3 amino acids: CASSLDGGRETQYF. The CDR3 coding sequence is TGTGCCAGCAGCTTAGATGGGGGAAGAGAGACCCAGTACTTC.